This TCR beta chain was retrieved from a study of beta chain features in type 1 diabetes. On this clone itself: Antigen specificity is unknown.

Overall study findings and caveats: Within patients, naive, central memory and Treg TCRB repertoires seemed more similar than within healthy donors. VDJ junctions sequenced from type 1 diabetes patients showed fewer insertions and more deletions. The study found moderately but significantly shorter TCRB CDR3s in all four CD4+ subsets of Type 1 diabetes patients.

V gave up 2 bases and J gave up 0 bases, with 6 bases separating them. Germline lookup yields CDR1 SGHRS and CDR2 YFSETQ. The CDR3 is 15 amino acids. As every portion of the isolated RNA was reverse transcribed, the sequencing read expressed TCRB transcripts. Sequenced by immunoSEQ multiplex PCR; TCRdb stores in-frame clones only, minus some. The sample has over 40,000 clones, over 60% seen once. Sequenced sample: Tregs from blood. This clonotype was sampled from a woman aged 18-29 years with type 1 diabetes. The gene calls are TRBV5-1 and TRBJ2-6; D unresolved. CDR3 DNA sequence: TGCGCCAGCAGCTTTACTCACTCTGGGGCCAACGTCCTGACTTTC. Translating gives CASSFTHSGANVLTF.